These T cell receptor beta chains were read from a single sample in a study of vaccination and CD4 T cells after COVID-19. TCRdb processed the PCR reads anew with MiXCR; each CDR3 protein has one entry. The sample records 25,000 or so distinct CDR3 sequences, under 65% being singletons. Sequencing was performed on CD4+ T cells from blood, taken before SARS-CoV-2 vaccination. These receptors all come from a human donor who had recovered from COVID-19. CDR3s include the opening cysteine and the closing phenylalanine or tryptophan. Fields, in order: V gene, clone size, J gene, CDR3 length, CDR3 protein. Expanded clones get a size class; other rows say once, few or many, or leave the size out.

V gene: TRBV20-1
clone size: few
J gene: TRBJ2-4
CDR3 length: 13
CDR3 protein: CSASRRDPDIQYF

V gene: TRBV10-3
clone size: NA
J gene: TRBJ2-5
CDR3 length: 15
CDR3 protein: CAISESGRRGETQYF

V gene: TRBV28
clone size: NA
J gene: TRBJ1-5
CDR3 length: 13
CDR3 protein: CASEGGFNQPQHF

V gene: TRBV5-1
clone size: NA
J gene: TRBJ2-7
CDR3 length: 13
CDR3 protein: CASSAGTDYEQYF

V gene: TRBV11-3
clone size: NA
J gene: TRBJ2-2
CDR3 length: 16
CDR3 protein: CASSVSWGRVTGELFF

V gene: TRBV7-9
clone size: NA
J gene: TRBJ2-7
CDR3 length: 8
CDR3 protein: CASSISDF

V gene: TRBV7-9
clone size: NA
J gene: TRBJ1-1
CDR3 length: 13
CDR3 protein: CASSFGGYTEAFF

V gene: TRBV6-1
clone size: NA
J gene: TRBJ1-3
CDR3 length: 11
CDR3 protein: CASSTGDTIYF

V gene: TRBV6-5
clone size: NA
J gene: TRBJ1-6
CDR3 length: 13
CDR3 protein: CASSYGYNSPLHF

V gene: TRBV6-2/TRBV6-3
clone size: NA
J gene: TRBJ2-6
CDR3 length: 17
CDR3 protein: CASTQQGRGSGANVLTF

V gene: TRBV19
clone size: NA
J gene: TRBJ2-3
CDR3 length: 13
CDR3 protein: CASSRPGADTQYF

V gene: TRBV25-1
clone size: NA
J gene: TRBJ2-1
CDR3 length: 15
CDR3 protein: CASSEFESSYNEQFF

V gene: TRBV20-1
clone size: NA
J gene: TRBJ2-2
CDR3 length: 17
CDR3 protein: CSARPVPGLAATGELFF

V gene: TRBV27
clone size: few
J gene: TRBJ2-7
CDR3 length: 14
CDR3 protein: CASSFRQHSYEQYF

V gene: TRBV5-4
clone size: NA
J gene: TRBJ2-2
CDR3 length: 17
CDR3 protein: CASRLTNGGLTTGELFF

V gene: TRBV2
clone size: NA
J gene: TRBJ1-6
CDR3 length: 14
CDR3 protein: CASRVKMGNSPLHF

V gene: TRBV6-2/TRBV6-3
clone size: NA
J gene: TRBJ2-7
CDR3 length: 13
CDR3 protein: CASSPSDSYEQYF

V gene: TRBV7-9
clone size: NA
J gene: TRBJ2-1
CDR3 length: 15
CDR3 protein: CASSLEPGFHNEQFF

V gene: TRBV28
clone size: NA
J gene: TRBJ1-2
CDR3 length: 14
CDR3 protein: CASSPSDRLGGYTF

V gene: TRBV7-9
clone size: once
J gene: TRBJ2-7
CDR3 length: 16
CDR3 protein: CASSPPRGSYSYEQYF

V gene: TRBV25-1
clone size: few
J gene: TRBJ1-5
CDR3 length: 19
CDR3 protein: CASSVIRDRVFSWNQPQHF

V gene: TRBV20-1
clone size: NA
J gene: TRBJ2-7
CDR3 length: 14
CDR3 protein: CSARSGLAVPEQYF

V gene: TRBV19
clone size: NA
J gene: TRBJ2-5
CDR3 length: 14
CDR3 protein: CASSILGTEETQYF

V gene: TRBV20-1
clone size: NA
J gene: TRBJ2-4
CDR3 length: 15
CDR3 protein: CSADGTSGRKNIQYF

V gene: TRBV7-9
clone size: NA
J gene: TRBJ1-4
CDR3 length: 15
CDR3 protein: CASSSDVKPNEKLFF

V gene: TRBV5-6
clone size: once
J gene: TRBJ1-2
CDR3 length: 13
CDR3 protein: CASSLLTGYGYTF

V gene: TRBV4-1
clone size: once
J gene: TRBJ1-1
CDR3 length: 15
CDR3 protein: CASSQELGRGPEAFF

V gene: TRBV4-2
clone size: NA
J gene: TRBJ2-3
CDR3 length: 16
CDR3 protein: CASSQAGPGEADTQYF

V gene: TRBV25-1
clone size: NA
J gene: TRBJ2-7
CDR3 length: 14
CDR3 protein: CASSELDRPYEQYF

V gene: TRBV4-3
clone size: few
J gene: TRBJ1-6
CDR3 length: 12
CDR3 protein: CASRSGNSPLHF

V gene: TRBV6-2/TRBV6-3
clone size: NA
J gene: TRBJ1-1
CDR3 length: 15
CDR3 protein: CASRAPTGPNTEAFF

V gene: TRBV6-1
clone size: NA
J gene: TRBJ2-7
CDR3 length: 11
CDR3 protein: CASSNRQRQYF

V gene: TRBV7-3
clone size: NA
J gene: TRBJ2-1
CDR3 length: 15
CDR3 protein: CASSLEWVSYNEQFF

V gene: TRBV7-2
clone size: NA
J gene: TRBJ1-6
CDR3 length: 11
CDR3 protein: CASSLGGSLHF

V gene: TRBV20-1
clone size: NA
J gene: TRBJ2-3
CDR3 length: 16
CDR3 protein: CSARSTREGGTDTQYF

V gene: TRBV7-9
clone size: NA
J gene: TRBJ1-4
CDR3 length: 14
CDR3 protein: CASSYRELGEKLFF

V gene: TRBV7-2
clone size: NA
J gene: TRBJ2-4
CDR3 length: 17
CDR3 protein: CASSLSKGARAKNIQYF

V gene: TRBV7-2
clone size: NA
J gene: TRBJ2-7
CDR3 length: 19
CDR3 protein: CASSLVAPGLAGGGHEQYF

V gene: TRBV7-2
clone size: NA
J gene: TRBJ2-1
CDR3 length: 16
CDR3 protein: CASSLGVRGSYNEQFF

V gene: TRBV7-2
clone size: NA
J gene: NA
CDR3 length: 14
CDR3 protein: CASSLAVGSDEQYF

V gene: TRBV11-3
clone size: few
J gene: TRBJ1-1
CDR3 length: 13
CDR3 protein: CASSSGQDTEAFF

V gene: TRBV28
clone size: NA
J gene: TRBJ1-6
CDR3 length: 16
CDR3 protein: CASSPAGGEDNSPLHF

V gene: TRBV2
clone size: NA
J gene: TRBJ2-4
CDR3 length: 15
CDR3 protein: CASSAVFLAKNIQYF

V gene: TRBV7-8
clone size: few
J gene: TRBJ1-5
CDR3 length: 15
CDR3 protein: CASSLSGQVAQPQHF

V gene: TRBV7-2
clone size: NA
J gene: TRBJ2-7
CDR3 length: 14
CDR3 protein: CASSRTSGTYEQYF

V gene: TRBV7-8
clone size: few
J gene: TRBJ1-6
CDR3 length: 14
CDR3 protein: CASSFGQGNSPLHF

V gene: TRBV27
clone size: NA
J gene: TRBJ2-5
CDR3 length: 14
CDR3 protein: CASSLSRGSETQYF

V gene: TRBV6-1
clone size: few
J gene: TRBJ2-3
CDR3 length: 13
CDR3 protein: CASSEGMPDTQYF